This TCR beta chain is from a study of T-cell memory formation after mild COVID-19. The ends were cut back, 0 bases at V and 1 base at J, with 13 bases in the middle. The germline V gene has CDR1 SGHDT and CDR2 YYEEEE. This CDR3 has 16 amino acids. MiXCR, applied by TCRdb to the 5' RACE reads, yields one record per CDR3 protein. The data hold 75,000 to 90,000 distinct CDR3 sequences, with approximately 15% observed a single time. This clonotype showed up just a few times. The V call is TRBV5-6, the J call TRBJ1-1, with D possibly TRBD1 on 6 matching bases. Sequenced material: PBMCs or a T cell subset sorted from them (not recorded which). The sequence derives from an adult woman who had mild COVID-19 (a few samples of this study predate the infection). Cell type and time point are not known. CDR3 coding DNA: TGTGCCAGCAGCTTGGAGGCAGGGGAGGGGAACACTGAAGCTTTCTTT. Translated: CASSLEAGEGNTEAFF. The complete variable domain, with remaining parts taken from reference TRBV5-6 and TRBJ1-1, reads DAGVTQSPTHLIKTRGQQVTLRCSPKSGHDTVSWYQQALGQGPQFIFQYYEEEERQRGNFPDRFSGHQFPNYSSELNVNALLLGDSALYLCASSLEAGEGNTEAFFGQGTRLTVV.